A single sample gave rise to the 24 T cell receptor beta chains below, sequenced in a study of shared clonotypes between healthy human individuals. TCRdb's table, derived via immunoSEQ multiplex PCR, lists solely in-frame clones and lacks some. The repertoire holds millions of clones, with roughly 92% as singletons. Sequenced input: naive CD4+ T cells sorted from blood. The sample's subset: CD45RA+ positively selected. The receptors originated from a man between 18 and 29 years old in good health.

The chain is built from TRBV30 and TRBJ1-3; no firm D call. V was clipped by 1 base and J by 2 bases, with 6 bases between them. The germline CDR1 and CDR2 sequences are GTSNPN and SVGIG (reference sequence). This CDR3 has 13 amino acids. The CDR3 reads CAWSDGPGNTIYF. In DNA form, the CDR3 reads TGTGCCTGGAGTGACGGGCCTGGAAACACCATATATTTT.

The rearrangement joins TRBV6-6 to TRBJ2-3, with D perhaps matching TRBD1 (6 bases). The V gene lost 8 bases and the J gene lost 4 bases, with 19 bases spanning the gap. CDR3 length equals 15 residues. From germline, CDR1 is MNHNY and CDR2 SVGAGI (reference sequence). CDR3 sequence reads: CASGLTQGSADTQYF. For the CDR3, the DNA is TGTGCCAGCGGACTCACGCAGGGGTCAGCAGATACGCAGTATTTT.

The V call is TRBV21-1, the J call TRBJ2-7; the D call TRBD2 from the table was never checked on the DNA. TRBV21-1 corresponds to a pseudogene. The length of the CDR3 is 13 residues. CDR3 coding DNA: TGTGCCAGCAGCCAAATGAATCCCGGCGAGCAGTACTTC. Translated, it gives CASSQMNPGEQYF.

This clone has just a few counts. The genes are TRBV5-5 and TRBJ2-1, with D perhaps TRBD1 (5 bases). Trimming left V 4 bases short and J 5 bases short, with 16 bases between. Germline-derived CDR1 and CDR2 are SGHKS and YYEKEE (reference sequence). CDR3 length equals 15 residues. CDR3 region: CASSARARGNNEQFF. CDR3 coding DNA: TGTGCCAGCAGCGCCCGGGCTAGGGGTAACAATGAGCAGTTCTTC.

In nucleotides, the CDR3 is TGTGCCAGCTCACCACCGGAGACAGACTCTCGGAGGGGTTACGAGCAGTACTTC. The encoded protein is CASSPPETDSRRGYEQYF. The chain couples TRBV18 to TRBJ2-7, with D possibly matching TRBD2 (6 bases). CDR3 size: 18 residues. V was shortened by 0 bases and J by 4 bases, with 22 bases between the two germline ends. Germline CDR1 is KGHSH and CDR2 is LQKENI.

The gene calls are TRBV6-1 and TRBJ1-1, with D tentatively TRBD1 (6 bases). Germline V gene sequence: CDR1 MNHNS, CDR2 SASEGT. V dropped 1 base and J dropped 1 base, with 13 bases sitting between them. CDR3 length: 16 residues. This CDR3 reads CASSEGDKRKNTEAFF. The CDR3 DNA sequence: TGTGCCAGCAGTGAAGGGGACAAGAGGAAGAACACTGAAGCTTTCTTT.

The genes are TRBV5-1 and TRBJ2-7; D is uncertain. CDR3 size: 14 residues. V was shortened by 0 bases and J by 2 bases, with 9 bases between the two germline ends. Germline V gene sequence: CDR1 SGHRS, CDR2 YFSETQ. CDR3 amino acids: CASSLVDGPYEQYF. DNA for the CDR3: TGCGCCAGCAGCTTGGTCGACGGACCCTACGAGCAGTACTTC.

CDR3 sequence (DNA): TGTGCCTGGAGTATGTCAGGACAGGGGGCCAAAAACATTCAGTACTTC. This gives the protein CAWSMSGQGAKNIQYF. V is TRBV30 and J is TRBJ2-4; 9 nucleotides align to TRBD1. The CDR3 consists of 16 residues. V lost 2 bases to trimming and J lost 1 base; unmatched junction nucleotides: 6. Germline CDR1 and CDR2: GTSNPN and SVGIG (reference sequence).

The rearrangement joins TRBV27 to TRBJ1-2, with D perhaps TRBD1 (5 bases). The V end lost 5 bases, the J end lost 4 bases, and 20 bases lay between the germline ends. Germline CDR1 reads MNHEY; CDR2 reads SMNVEV (reference sequence). The CDR3 has 16 residues. The CDR3 nucleotides are TGTGCCAGCAGTCCGCGCCGGGACTCTCCCGTCTATGGCTACACCTTC. This sequence encodes CASSPRRDSPVYGYTF.

The chain recombines TRBV5-1 with TRBJ2-7, with D maybe TRBD2 (6 bases). This CDR3 spans 14 amino acids. The V and J ends lost 4 bases and 1 base respectively, with 12 bases between them. CDR1 is SGHRS, CDR2 YFSETQ, per germline. The CDR3 loop reads CASSVGGASYEQYF. CDR3 DNA: TGCGCCAGCAGCGTCGGAGGGGCTTCCTACGAGCAGTACTTC.

The genes are TRBV10-3 and TRBJ2-7; the D is unclear. This CDR3 is 11 amino acids long. V was pared by 5 bases and J by 2 bases, with 4 bases between. Germline CDR1 is ENHRY and CDR2 is SYGVKD. The CDR3 coding sequence is TGTGCCATCAGTCATGCCTACGAGCAGTACTTC. It translates to CAISHAYEQYF.

V usage is TRBV4-3 and J usage is TRBJ2-3; TRBD2 aligns across 8 bases. The V and J ends lost 1 base and 0 bases, in that order; junction bases with no gene match: 6. The CDR3 has 17 residues. Germline CDR1 reads LGHNA; CDR2 reads YSLEER. The CDR3 loop is CASSQGVSGTSTDTQYF. CDR3 in DNA: TGCGCCAGCAGCCAAGGGGTTAGCGGGACTAGCACAGATACGCAGTATTTT.

With respect to this clone: Distinct nucleotide sequences in the sample also encode this CDR3. The CDR3 region has the DNA TGCGCCAGCAGCTCACCGGGACAGGGCTACGAGCAGTACTTC. It specifies CASSSPGQGYEQYF. The chain joins TRBV5-1 to TRBJ2-7; 9 nucleotides align to TRBD1. CDR3 length: 14 amino acids. Germline V lookup: CDR1 SGHRS, CDR2 YFSETQ. J gave up 3 bases and V 3 bases, and 4 bases lay outside the gene matches.

The chain employs TRBV7-2 and TRBJ2-5, with 8 nucleotides matching TRBD1. The DNA matches TRBJ2-7 better at its end, which makes the J call doubtful. CDR3 length equals 14 residues. CDR1 is SGHTA and CDR2 is FQGNSA in the germline V gene. The CDR3 nucleotides read TGTGCCAGCAGCTCAGGGACAGGCGCCTACGAGCAGTACTTC. Its protein is CASSSGTGAYEQYF.

CDR3 in amino acids: CASSVARQLTIYF. The CDR3 DNA reads TGTGCCAGCAGTGTGGCAAGGCAGCTCACCATATATTTT. The rearrangement uses TRBV2 and TRBJ1-3, with D unclear. This CDR3 is built from 13 residues. Trimming shortened V by 4 bases and J by 9 bases, and 13 bases separated the two germline ends. Germline CDR1 is SNHLY and CDR2 is FYNNEI.

The chain employs TRBV2 and TRBJ1-5; 7 bases agree with TRBD1. The CDR3 runs 15 residues. J was trimmed by 1 base and V by 6 bases; bases with no gene match: 6. Per the germline V gene, CDR1 is SNHLY and CDR2 is FYNNEI. The CDR3 DNA sequence: TGTGCCAGCAGGGACGACAGGGTCAGCAATCAGCCCCAGCATTTT. Its translation is CASRDDRVSNQPQHF.

The chain has TRBV2 and TRBJ1-1; D unresolved. The germline CDR1 and CDR2 sequences are SNHLY and FYNNEI. Trimming shortened V by 6 bases and J by 0 bases, and 5 bases separated the two germline ends. CDR3 length: 12 residues. DNA of the CDR3: TGTGCCAGCAGGGCGGTGAACACTGAAGCTTTCTTT. Residues: CASRAVNTEAFF.

J is TRBJ1-3 and V is TRBV5-6; D remains unclear. Trimming removed 1 base from V and 5 bases from J, with 22 bases in between. Germline CDR1 SGHDT, CDR2 YYEEEE. The CDR3 has 18 residues. The CDR3 nucleotides are TGTGCCAGCAGCTTGCTAGAGGATCCGACCCCCGGACGAAACACCATATATTTT. Its protein product is CASSLLEDPTPGRNTIYF.

The rearrangement joins TRBV6-6 to TRBJ2-7, with 11 bases aligning to TRBD1. Germline trimming cut 5 bases from V and 4 bases from J; bases unmatched to any gene: 7. Per the germline V gene, CDR1 is MNHNY and CDR2 is SVGAGI (reference sequence). The CDR3 spans 15 residues. CDR3 nucleotides: TGTGCCAGCAGTCTCCGGGACAGGGGGGCGTACGAGCAGTACTTC. Translating gives CASSLRDRGAYEQYF.

The J gene is TRBJ2-5, the V gene TRBV4-1; 9 bases agree with TRBD1. The end of the DNA is better explained by TRBJ2-7, so the J call may be wrong. CDR1 is MGHRA, CDR2 YSYEKL, per germline. This CDR3 is built from 17 residues. CDR3 bases: TGCGCCAGCAGCCTGGGGGGCGCGACAGGGGGTGCGTCCGAGCAGTACTTC. Translated: CASSLGGATGGASEQYF.

V is TRBV19 and J is TRBJ1-1, with D possibly being TRBD1 (6 bases). CDR1 and CDR2 (germline): LNHDA, SQIVND (reference sequence). Trimming pared 6 bases from V and 4 bases from J, leaving 15 bases between. CDR3 length equals 14 residues. CDR3: CASSQGQQGTEAFF. For the CDR3, the DNA is TGTGCCAGTAGCCAGGGACAACAAGGCACTGAAGCTTTCTTT. Full variable domain (remainder filled in from reference TRBV19 and TRBJ1-1): DGGITQSPKYLFRKEGQNVTLSCEQNLNHDAMYWYRQDPGQGLRLIYYSQIVNDFQKGDIAEGYSVSREKKESFPLTVTSAQKNPTAFYLCASSQGQQGTEAFFGQGTRLTVV.

Turning to this clone: Other DNA sequences in the sample encode the same CDR3. DNA of the CDR3: TGCGCCAGCAGCTCCGGACAGGGGGCCACTGAAGCTTTCTTT. It encodes CASSSGQGATEAFF. V gene TRBV5-1 combines with J gene TRBJ1-1; TRBD1 aligns across 11 bases. V shed 3 bases and J 4 bases; nucleotides not matched to a gene: 2. Germline V gives CDR1 SGHRS, CDR2 YFSETQ. The CDR3 has 14 residues.

Comments on this clone: This sample also contains other DNA sequences that code for the same CDR3. V gene TRBV5-1 combines with J gene TRBJ2-5; 12 bases line up with TRBD2. Trimming cost V 3 bases and J 2 bases; bases outside gene matches: 2. The CDR3 runs 15 residues. CDR1 SGHRS and CDR2 YFSETQ come from the germline V gene. The DNA for the CDR3 is TGCGCCAGCAGCTCTGGACTAGCGGGACAAGAGACCCAGTACTTC. Encoded protein: CASSSGLAGQETQYF.

The chain combines TRBV4-3 with TRBJ1-4, with 7 nucleotides matching TRBD1. J gave up 3 bases and V 4 bases, and 8 bases lay outside the gene matches. Germline V gene sequence: CDR1 LGHNA, CDR2 YSLEER. The CDR3 length is 16 residues. The CDR3 nucleotides read TGCGCCAGCAGCCCCGATGGGGGGACAGCTAATGAAAAACTGTTTTTT. This gives the protein CASSPDGGTANEKLFF.